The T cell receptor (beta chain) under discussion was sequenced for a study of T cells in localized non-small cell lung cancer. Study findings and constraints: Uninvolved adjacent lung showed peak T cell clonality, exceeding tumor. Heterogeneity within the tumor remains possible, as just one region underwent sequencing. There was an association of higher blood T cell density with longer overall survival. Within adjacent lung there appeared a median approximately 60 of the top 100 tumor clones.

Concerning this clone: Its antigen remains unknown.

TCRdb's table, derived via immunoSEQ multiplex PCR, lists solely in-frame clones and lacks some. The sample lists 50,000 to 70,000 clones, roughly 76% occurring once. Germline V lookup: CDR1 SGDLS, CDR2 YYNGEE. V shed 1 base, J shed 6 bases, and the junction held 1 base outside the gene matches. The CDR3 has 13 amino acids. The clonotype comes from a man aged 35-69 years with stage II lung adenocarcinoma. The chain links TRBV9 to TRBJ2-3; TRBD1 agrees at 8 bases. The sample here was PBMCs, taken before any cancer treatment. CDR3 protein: CASSVRTGDTQYF. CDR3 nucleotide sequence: TGTGCCAGCAGCGTAAGGACAGGGGATACGCAGTATTTT. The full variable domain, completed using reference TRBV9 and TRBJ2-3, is DSGVTQTPKHLITATGQRVTLRCSPRSGDLSVYWYQQSLDQGLQFLIQYYNGEERAKGNILERFSAQQFPDLHSELNLSSLELGDSALYFCASSVRTGDTQYFGPGTRLTVL.